The 13 T cell receptor beta chains given below trace back to one sample, sequenced in a study of spatial heterogeneity in lung cancer. In TCRdb, the 5' RACE reads were re-called with MiXCR into one record per CDR3 protein. Of fewer than 30,000 distinct CDR3 sequences in the sample, 4.5% to 7.5% were seen once. The time point is: blood at routine non-recurrence follow-up after resection. Frozen PBMC, nontumor lung or tumor provided whole RNA, which was sequenced unsorted. Sample: PBMCs, taken at follow-up. The receptors derive from a male donor with early-stage non-small cell lung cancer.

This chain uses TRBV5-1 with TRBJ2-3, with D possibly TRBD2 on 5 matching bases. Germline CDR1 and CDR2: SGHRS and YFSETQ. The CDR3 consists of 14 residues. V shed 6 bases and J shed 5 bases, with 16 bases lying between them. CDR3 loop: CASTPGPEGDTQYF. The CDR3, as DNA: TGCGCCAGCACCCCGGGCCCCGAGGGAGATACGCAGTATTTT.

The table lists this clonotype with many counts. The V call is TRBV27, the J call TRBJ2-4; 7 nucleotides agree with TRBD1. Germline V gives CDR1 MNHEY, CDR2 SMNVEV (reference sequence). This CDR3 comprises 15 residues. With V trimmed by 2 bases and J by 8 bases, 9 bases remained unmatched. The CDR3 DNA sequence: TGTGCCAGCAGTTTAGGAGTAGGGGGCGCGGACATTCAGTACTTC. This sequence encodes CASSLGVGGADIQYF.

This clonotype came up many times. The rearrangement links TRBV27 to TRBJ2-5; 14 nucleotides agree with TRBD2. J lost 5 bases, V lost 8 bases, and 4 bases had no gene match. The CDR3 runs 14 residues. CDR1 is MNHEY, CDR2 SMNVEV, per germline (reference sequence). CDR3 loop: CASGTSGGGETQYF. CDR3 DNA: TGTGCCAGCGGGACTAGCGGGGGAGGGGAGACCCAGTACTTC.

In this sample, this clonotype turned up a few times. The CDR3 region has the DNA TGCGCCAGCAGCTTGGGTCCCCGGAACACTGAAGCTTTCTTT. It encodes CASSLGPRNTEAFF. The gene calls are TRBV5-1 and TRBJ1-1; D ambiguous. Germline CDR1 and CDR2: SGHRS and YFSETQ. V lost 0 bases, J lost 1 base, and 7 bases lay in between. The CDR3 consists of 14 residues.

This clonotype was seen ten or more times. This rearrangement joins TRBV28 to TRBJ2-7; no clear D. CDR1 and CDR2 from the germline V gene are MDHEN and SYDVKM. The CDR3 is 13 residues long. The ends were cut back, 7 bases at V and 4 bases at J, with 14 bases in the middle. CDR3 bases: TGTGCCAGCAACCCCGGGCGGTTATACGAGCAGTACGTC. Amino acid sequence: CASNPGRLYEQYV.

This clonotype showed up just a few times. This chain joins TRBV12-3 or TRBV12-4 and TRBJ2-5, with D tentatively TRBD2 (5 bases). The CDR3 runs 14 residues. V was clipped by 2 bases and J by 5 bases, with 12 bases between them. CDR3 residues: CASSLTSGEETQYF. For the CDR3, the DNA is TGTGCCAGCAGTTTAACGTCTGGGGAGGAGACCCAGTACTTC.

This clonotype was detected ten times or more. The chain links TRBV20-1 to TRBJ2-3; possible D gene TRBD2, 5 bases. This CDR3 region has 15 residues. Germline values: CDR1 DFQATT, CDR2 SNEGSKA (reference sequence). Trimming cost V 0 bases and J 0 bases, with 10 bases left between them. The CDR3 reads CSARDGERSTDTQYF. For the CDR3, the DNA is TGCAGTGCTAGAGATGGGGAGCGGAGCACAGATACGCAGTATTTT.

This clonotype has only a few counts. The gene calls are TRBV7-9 and TRBJ2-1; unclear D gene. Germline V gene sequence: CDR1 SEHNR, CDR2 FQNEAQ (reference sequence). The CDR3 sequence is 16 residues long. V lost 5 bases, J lost 9 bases, and 23 bases lay in between. CDR3 protein: CASSPPFGPTGVEQFF. The CDR3 DNA follows: TGTGCCAGCAGCCCGCCGTTTGGCCCCACTGGCGTTGAGCAGTTCTTC. The full variable domain, its missing parts supplied by reference TRBV7-9 and TRBJ2-1, is DTGVSQNPRHKITKRGQNVTFRCDPISEHNRLYWYRQTLGQGPEFLTYFQNEAQLEKSRLLSDRFSAERPKGSFSTLEIQRTEQGDSAMYLCASSPPFGPTGVEQFFGPGTRLTVL.

This clonotype was observed many times. The V call is TRBV4-3, the J call TRBJ2-5; 7 bases are shared with TRBD1. With 0 bases clipped from V and 11 bases from J, the junction kept 9 bases outside the gene matches. This CDR3 is built from 14 residues. The V gene's germline CDR1 is LGHNA and CDR2 YSLEER. For the CDR3, the DNA is TGCGCCAGCAGCCAAGATCGAGGGGGCCCCGTTCAGTACTTC. It translates to CASSQDRGGPVQYF.

This clonotype was counted only a few times. The CDR3 here is CASSPGLAGRSSTDTQYF. The CDR3 region has the DNA TGTGCCAGCAGCCCGGGACTAGCGGGCCGTTCTAGCACAGATACGCAGTATTTT. The genes are TRBV11-3 and TRBJ2-3; 12 bases are a match to TRBD2. The trim removed 5 bases at V and 0 bases at J, leaving 9 bases unmatched. This CDR3 is built from 18 residues. From germline, CDR1 is SGHNT and CDR2 YENEEA.

This clonotype has just a few counts. The chain carries TRBV5-1 and TRBJ1-2, with a possible D match to TRBD1 (5 bases). CDR1 and CDR2 (germline): SGHRS, YFSETQ. The CDR3 runs 11 residues. The V end lost 7 bases, the J end lost 7 bases, and 11 bases lay between the germline ends. CDR3 nucleotides: TGCGCCAGCGGGGGGGAGCGTGGCTACACCTTC. It encodes CASGGERGYTF.

This clonotype has at least ten counts. The genes are TRBV29-1 and TRBJ1-1; D unresolved. Germline CDR1 and CDR2: SQVTM and ANQGSEA. This CDR3 has 13 amino acids. The ends were cut back, 2 bases at V and 4 bases at J, with 11 bases in the middle. This CDR3 reads CSVEWVGGTEAFF. DNA for the CDR3: TGCAGCGTTGAATGGGTCGGTGGCACTGAAGCTTTCTTT. Together with reference TRBV29-1 and TRBJ1-1, the CDR3 gives the full variable domain: SAVISQKPSRDICQRGTSLTIQCQVDSQVTMMFWYRQQPGQSLTLIATANQGSEATYESGFVIDKFPISRPNLTFSTLTVSNMSPEDSSIYLCSVEWVGGTEAFFGQGTRLTVV.

This clonotype was recorded at least ten times. The rearrangement uses TRBV5-1 and TRBJ2-7, with 10 bases that match TRBD2. J was trimmed by 4 bases and V by 7 bases; bases with no gene match: 11. The CDR3 is made up of 15 amino acids. CDR1 SGHRS and CDR2 YFSETQ come from the germline V gene. This CDR3 reads CASSLSSGSWYEQYV. The CDR3 nucleotides read TGCGCCAGCTCCCTTTCTAGCGGGAGTTGGTACGAGCAGTACGTC.